The 9 T cell receptor beta chains reported below all come from one sample, sequenced in a study of metastatic and nonmetastatic thyroid tumors (dated by TCRdb to the early 2020s). Library preparation employed PCR. TCRdb lists the instrument as Illumina HiSeq 4000. TCRdb ran its own pipeline on the public reads, namely fastp trimming at Q25 and MiXCR clone calling, and kept in-frame beta chains. This sample holds approximately 90,000 clones; approximately 12% were observed only once. Approximately 10% of the sample is in the top ten clones. None of the patients had been given any treatment before thyroid surgery. The material sequenced was blood. The source of these receptors is a female donor with papillary thyroid cancer or a benign thyroid nodule (not recorded which). Some clones in this sample may be carry-over from other donors' samples.

A few counts support this clone. J is TRBJ2-5 and V is TRBV14; 13 positions agree with TRBD2. This CDR3 region has 19 residues. V lost 0 bases and J lost 2; bases outside the gene matches: 9. Germline assignment: CDR1 SGHDN and CDR2 FVKESK. CDR3 residues: CASSQDNGLAGVYQETQYF. CDR3 nucleotide sequence: TGTGCCAGCAGCCAAGATAACGGACTAGCGGGAGTATATCAAGAGACCCAGTACTTC.

This clone was counted many times. This sequence joins TRBV28 and TRBJ2-5; no definite D call. V shed 4 bases and J shed 11 bases, with 11 bases lying between them. The length of the CDR3 is 11 residues. Germline values: CDR1 MDHEN, CDR2 SYDVKM. CDR3 DNA: TGTGCCAGCAGTTCCACCAAAGAGCAGTACTTC. This encodes CASSSTKEQYF. Full variable domain (rest looked up from reference TRBV28 and TRBJ2-5): DVKVTQSSRYLVKRTGEKVFLECVQDMDHENMFWYRQDPGLGLRLIYFSYDVKMKEKGDIPEGYSVSREKKERFSLILESASTNQTSMYLCASSSTKEQYFGPGTRLLVL.

Ten or more counts support this clone. The V and J genes are TRBV20-1 and TRBJ2-1, with D perhaps matching TRBD1 or TRBD2 (5 bases each). This CDR3 has 12 residues. The germline V and J ends were trimmed by 5 bases and 6 bases, with 11 bases remaining between them. The germline CDR1 and CDR2 sequences are DFQATT and SNEGSKA (reference sequence). In nucleotides, the CDR3 is TGCAGTGCTGCTACTAGGGGCAATGAGCAGTTCTTC. The encoded protein is CSAATRGNEQFF.

The chain is built from TRBV20-1 and TRBJ1-1, with a weak D call TRBD1 (6 bases). CDR3 size: 11 residues. Looked up from germline, CDR1 is DFQATT and CDR2 is SNEGSKA (reference sequence). V was cut by 5 bases and J by 7 bases, with 11 bases left in between. Here the CDR3 DNA reads TGCAGTGCTCGACGGACAGTTGAAGCTTTCTTT. It encodes CSARRTVEAFF.

The sample holds many counts of this clone. The gene calls are TRBV9 and TRBJ2-3, with TRBD1 matching over 9 bases. The germline CDR1 and CDR2 sequences are SGDLS and YYNGEE. The junction had 16 bases not matched to a gene; V was cut back by 3 bases and J by 2 bases. The CDR3 extends over 19 amino acids. The CDR3 protein is CASSATYSPGTGLTDTQYF. The DNA for the CDR3 is TGTGCCAGCAGCGCCACTTACTCCCCCGGGACAGGGCTCACAGATACGCAGTATTTT.

This clone was counted ten times or more. This sequence joins TRBV20-1 and TRBJ2-7; 8 nucleotides line up with TRBD2. CDR3 length equals 11 residues. The V gene's germline CDR1 is DFQATT and CDR2 SNEGSKA (reference sequence). The J segment lost 6 bases and the V segment lost 3 bases, leaving 1 base of the junction unmatched. The DNA of the CDR3 is TGCAGTGCTAGGCGGGAGGCCGAGCAGTACTTC. Protein sequence: CSARREAEQYF.

This clone was seen repeatedly, ten times or more. The gene calls are TRBV7-2 and TRBJ2-7; tentatively, D is TRBD1 or TRBD2 (5 bases each). The CDR3 totals 15 residues. CDR1 is SGHTA and CDR2 is FQGNSA in the germline V gene. V was clipped by 3 bases and J by 4 bases, with 16 bases between them. In DNA form, the CDR3 reads TGTGCCAGCAGCTTGGCCGGGACGGAAAAGTACGAGCAGTACTTC. The encoded protein is CASSLAGTEKYEQYF. The full variable domain, with the rest looked up from reference TRBV7-2 and TRBJ2-7, is GAGVSQSPSNKVTEKGKDVELRCDPISGHTALYWYRQSLGQGLEFLIYFQGNSAPDKSGLPSDRFSAERTGGSVSTLTIQRTQQEDSAVYLCASSLAGTEKYEQYFGPGTRLTVT.

A few counts support this clone. The final CDR3 position lacks the conserved phenylalanine or tryptophan, pointing to a likely read error. CDR3: CASSTSWTGDEQYS. DNA for the CDR3: TGTGCCAGCAGCACGAGTTGGACAGGGGACGAGCAGTACTCC. The J gene is TRBJ2-7, the V gene TRBV27; 9 nucleotides match TRBD1. Trimming at V came to 6 bases and at J to 5 bases, leaving 8 bases not matched to a gene. This CDR3 is 14 amino acids long. Germline CDR1 and CDR2: MNHEY and SMNVEV (reference sequence).

In this sample, this clone turned up many times. The rearrangement uses TRBV28 and TRBJ1-5, with 8 nucleotides matching TRBD1. The V gene's germline CDR1 is MDHEN and CDR2 SYDVKM. J lost 6 bases, V lost 5 bases, and 15 bases had no gene match. This CDR3 contains 17 residues. CDR3 protein: CASSPTQGATYFQPQHF. DNA of the CDR3: TGTGCCAGCAGTCCTACCCAGGGGGCCACCTATTTTCAGCCCCAGCATTTT.